This entry lists 18 T cell receptor beta chains sequenced from one sample in a study of blood T cell repertoires in COVID-19. Sequencing was performed with immunoSEQ multiplex PCR; in TCRdb, only in-frame clones are kept and a portion is missing. The top ten clones hold under 3% of a sample with approximately 170,000 clones, around 81% of them seen once. Sequencing was performed on peripheral blood. The receptor source for this set is a human donor with acute or convalescent COVID-19. The donor label of this sample is uncertain.

The chain couples TRBV15 to TRBJ2-1; TRBD2 agrees at 10 bases. Losses at the gene ends were 0 bases for V and 8 bases for J; bases not matched to a gene: 7. The CDR3 length is 16 residues. Germline values: CDR1 LNHNV, CDR2 YYDKDF (reference sequence). The CDR3 loop is CATSRDLAGVGDEQFF. The CDR3, as DNA: TGTGCCACCAGCAGAGATCTAGCGGGAGTCGGCGATGAGCAGTTCTTC.

This clone was seen just once. V usage is TRBV10-3 and J usage is TRBJ1-4; no definite D call. The CDR3 is 12 residues long. CDR1 and CDR2 from the germline V gene are ENHRY and SYGVKD. V lost 6 bases and J 5 bases, leaving 7 bases between the germline ends. The CDR3 DNA reads TGTGCCATCAGGGGCGGGAATGAAAAACTGTTTTTT. Translation gives CAIRGGNEKLFF.

This clone was counted only a few times. The V gene is TRBV19, the J gene TRBJ1-1; D may be TRBD1 (6 bases). The V end was cut by 1 base, the J end by 1 base, with 13 bases between. The CDR3 loop spans 16 amino acids. Germline assignment: CDR1 LNHDA and CDR2 SQIVND (reference sequence). CDR3 nucleotides: TGTGCCAGTAGTATAGGGGGGGGCGCAGGGAACACTGAAGCTTTCTTT. Residues: CASSIGGGAGNTEAFF.

The sample holds a few counts of this clone. The V gene is TRBV7-8, the J gene TRBJ1-1, with D possibly matching TRBD1 (6 bases). Per germline, CDR1 SGHVS and CDR2 FQNEAQ. Trimming took 1 base from V and 5 from J, leaving 17 bases between them. This CDR3 spans 16 amino acids. The CDR3 sequence: CASSLVVAGGHTEAFF. The CDR3 nucleotides read TGTGCCAGCAGCTTAGTAGTCGCCGGGGGGCATACTGAAGCTTTCTTT.

V and J are TRBV30 and TRBJ1-6; TRBD1 might be the D (6 bases). CDR1 and CDR2 from the germline V gene are GTSNPN and SVGIG (reference sequence). Trimming shortened V by 7 bases and J by 8 bases, and 15 bases separated the two germline ends. This CDR3 spans 13 amino acids. The CDR3 region has the DNA TGTGCCTCGGTTCTCGGGGGGCATTCACCCCTCCACTTT. It encodes CASVLGGHSPLHF.

The rearrangement joins TRBV7-8 to TRBJ2-3; D is ambiguous. V was cut by 0 bases and J by 3 bases, with 4 bases left in between. Germline CDR1 SGHVS, CDR2 FQNEAQ. The length of the CDR3 is 13 residues. Written as DNA, the CDR3 is TGTGCCAGCAGCTTAGCTCTGACAGATACGCAGTATTTT. Translated: CASSLALTDTQYF.

In its sample, this clone was seen a few times. The V call is TRBV19, the J call TRBJ1-2; D gene unclear. Germline V gene sequence: CDR1 LNHDA, CDR2 SQIVND (reference sequence). The CDR3 has 12 residues. The germline V and J ends were trimmed by 3 bases and 6 bases, with 8 bases remaining between them. The CDR3 bases are TGTGCCAGTAGTATTTCTCCCCATGGCTACACCTTC. It translates to CASSISPHGYTF.

V usage is TRBV18 and J usage is TRBJ2-1; 8 bases align to TRBD1. This CDR3 is 16 amino acids long. The germline V gene has CDR1 KGHSH and CDR2 LQKENI. Trimming took 0 bases from V and 3 from J; bases not matched to a gene: 4. CDR3 in amino acids: CASSPPGTGYYNEQFF. CDR3 coding DNA: TGTGCCAGCTCACCACCCGGGACAGGTTACTACAATGAGCAGTTCTTC.

The chain is built from TRBV9 and TRBJ1-3; D is undetermined. V dropped 0 bases and J dropped 2 bases, with 9 bases sitting between them. The CDR3 length is 15 residues. The germline V gene has CDR1 SGDLS and CDR2 YYNGEE. As DNA, the CDR3 is TGTGCCAGCAGCGTAGGTAACGGAGCTGGAAACACCATATATTTT. Translated: CASSVGNGAGNTIYF.

This clone was seen once. The V call is TRBV21-1, the J call TRBJ2-4; TRBD2 is taken as the D call from the table, unchecked against the DNA. TRBV21-1 is a pseudogene. This CDR3 is 13 amino acids long. The CDR3 DNA is TGTGCCAGCAGCACCCTATACCAAAACATTCAGTACTTC. It specifies CASSTLYQNIQYF.

The chain employs TRBV2 and TRBJ2-1, with 16 bases lining up with TRBD2. From germline, CDR1 is SNHLY and CDR2 FYNNEI. The length of the CDR3 is 17 residues. J lost 7 bases, V lost 6 bases, and 9 bases had no gene match. The CDR3 sequence is CASRAGTSGRARNEQFF. The CDR3 DNA follows: TGTGCCAGCAGAGCCGGGACTAGCGGGAGGGCCCGGAATGAGCAGTTCTTC.

The J gene is TRBJ1-5, the V gene TRBV4-2, with TRBD1 matching over 7 bases. The V gene end was trimmed by 1 base and the J gene end by 1 base; junction bases not matched to a gene: 10. CDR3 size: 18 residues. Per germline, CDR1 LGHNA and CDR2 YNFKEQ. Here the CDR3 reads CASSQGAIRTGSNQPQHF. Written as DNA, the CDR3 is TGTGCCAGCAGCCAAGGGGCGATAAGGACAGGCAGCAATCAGCCCCAGCATTTT.

The J gene is TRBJ2-3, the V gene TRBV18, with D tentatively TRBD2 (7 bases). V was trimmed by 2 bases and J by 4 bases, leaving 13 bases between them. Germline loops: CDR1 KGHSH, CDR2 LQKENI. The CDR3 extends over 15 amino acids. As DNA, the CDR3 is TGTGCCAGCTCACCAGGTCGAGGGGGGGCAGATACGCAGTATTTT. This encodes CASSPGRGGADTQYF.

Worth noting for this clone: One junction end disagrees with the germline gene, perhaps due to a read error. The rearrangement links TRBV7-7 to TRBJ2-3; 10 nucleotides match TRBD1. The CDR3 loop spans 15 amino acids. Germline loops: CDR1 SSHAT, CDR2 FNYEAQ (reference sequence). The CDR3 bases are TGTGCTAGCAGTCCGGGACAGGGGTTAACAGATACGCAGTATTTT. Residues: CASSPGQGLTDTQYF.

This rearrangement joins TRBV6-6 to TRBJ2-6; D may be TRBD1 (5 bases). The CDR3 spans 17 residues. Trimming cost V 5 bases and J 4 bases, with 18 bases left between them. The V gene's germline CDR1 is MNHNY and CDR2 SVGAGI (reference sequence). CDR3 nucleotides: TGTGCCAGCAGTCCTTGGGGCTTCCAGACCGGGGCCAACGTCCTGACTTTC. Protein product: CASSPWGFQTGANVLTF.

This clone appeared a few times. This chain links TRBV6-5 with TRBJ1-5, with 7 positions matching TRBD1. CDR1 is MNHEY and CDR2 is SVGAGI in the germline V gene. The CDR3 extends over 15 amino acids. With 7 bases clipped from V and 2 bases from J, the junction kept 8 bases outside the gene matches. CDR3 coding DNA: TGTGCCAGCATCTTACAGGGGATTGGCAATCAGCCCCAGCATTTT. Translating it yields CASILQGIGNQPQHF.

The rearrangement links TRBV2 to TRBJ1-2; maybe TRBD1 (6 bases). The CDR3 is made up of 14 amino acids. Trimming took 6 bases from V and 4 from J, leaving 15 bases between them. CDR1 and CDR2 from the germline V gene are SNHLY and FYNNEI. In nucleotides, the CDR3 is TGTGCCAGCAGCTCGGACAGCCCTCCCTATGGCTACACCTTC. Encoded protein: CASSSDSPPYGYTF.

This chain links TRBV10-2 with TRBJ2-7; D unclear. Trimming stripped 10 bases from V and 0 bases from J, with 7 bases between. The CDR3 has 11 residues. Germline V CDR1 and CDR2: WSHSY, SAAADI. The CDR3 sequence: CATRFSYEQYF. For the CDR3, the DNA is TGCGCCACGCGGTTCTCCTACGAGCAGTACTTC.